This TCR beta chain originates from a study of T cell clonotyping in hematopoietic cell transplantation. Documented time point: recipient sample about 28 days before transplant, after cytoreduction. V shed 4 bases and J 3 bases; nucleotides not matched to a gene: 5. CDR3 length: 14 residues. Germline V gene data show CDR1 as MDHEN and CDR2 as SYDVKM. Some clones are missing from TCRdb's copy, which holds only in-frame ones; the method was immunoSEQ multiplex PCR. The profile shows roughly 80,000 clones, 90% to 97% of them singletons. The source material was peripheral blood mononuclear cells, sampled before stem cell transplant. The clonotype was recovered from a woman aged 50 to 60 with acute myeloid leukemia. Some clones in this sample may be carry-over from other donors' samples. V is TRBV28 and J is TRBJ2-7; TRBD1 aligns across 8 bases. CDR3 bases: TGTGCCAGCAGTTCCTGGACAGGGAACTACGAGCAGTACTTC. Translation: CASSSWTGNYEQYF.